The present T cell receptor beta chain was sequenced within a study of blood T cell repertoires in COVID-19. All enrollees were roughly 18 to 95 years old and from under 25 US areas. Cohort allocation depended upon clinical history that participants reported. The method was immunoSEQ multiplex PCR; TCRdb's version includes in-frame clones alone and lacks a portion of them. The sample holds around 220,000 clones; approximately 90% are singletons and the top ten take around 1.8%. The CDR3 runs to 14 residues. Per the germline V gene, CDR1 is MNHEY and CDR2 is SVGAGI. Losses at the gene ends were 6 bases for V and 8 bases for J; bases not matched to a gene: 7.

The TCR sequence derives from a woman between 18 and 30 years old who had recovered from COVID-19. The J gene is TRBJ1-4, the V gene TRBV6-5; 9 nucleotides agree with TRBD1. Sequenced: PBMCs or T cells enriched from blood (not recorded which). CDR3 sequence (DNA): TGTGCCAGCAGCCGATGGACAGGGGACGAAAAACTGTTTTTT. It yields the protein CASSRWTGDEKLFF.